The 5 T cell receptor beta chains below all came from one sample that was sequenced in a study of monozygotic twins with inflammatory bowel disease. TCRdb re-analyzed the 5' RACE reads; it lists each CDR3 protein once, without DNA. Its table lists a few hundred thousand distinct CDR3 sequences. The material sequenced was blood. The receptors shown here come from a human donor with ulcerative colitis or Crohn's disease, or a healthy co-twin of an affected twin (not recorded which).

This CDR3 reads CSASSRERRNEQFF. The rearrangement links TRBV20-1 to TRBJ2-1; the D call of TRBD2 rests on TCRdb alone, since no DNA is present to check it. The CDR3 contains 14 residues. Germline-derived CDR1 and CDR2 are DFQATT and SNEGSKA (reference sequence).

The chain employs TRBV7-2 and TRBJ1-6; TCRdb proposes TRBD1, but this gene call is untestable without DNA. This CDR3 is built from 15 residues. Looked up from germline, CDR1 is SGHTA and CDR2 is FQGNSA. CDR3 sequence: CASSLVWGNNSPLHF.

The chain uses TRBV7-8 and TRBJ1-5; TCRdb names TRBD1, which stays unverified in the absence of DNA. The CDR3 is 18 residues long. Germline loops: CDR1 SGHVS, CDR2 FQNEAQ. CDR3 in amino acids: CASSLATVFGQFHNPWHF.

The V and J genes are TRBV11-2 and TRBJ2-3. The CDR3 sequence is 12 residues long. Germline values: CDR1 SGHAT, CDR2 FQNNGV. CDR3 region: CASSLALGAQYF.

This rearrangement joins TRBV5-6 to TRBJ1-6; as DNA is missing, the TRBD1 call by TCRdb cannot be tested. The CDR3 is 16 residues long. Per the germline V gene, CDR1 is SGHDT and CDR2 is YYEEEE. CDR3 residues: CASSLRSVTYSSPLHF.